The present T cell receptor beta chain was sequenced within a study of blood T cell repertoires in COVID-19. The CDR3 has 13 amino acids. V was shortened by 7 bases and J by 5 bases, with 15 bases between the two germline ends. Germline V gives CDR1 MDHEN, CDR2 SYDVKM. How the authors handled the data: Nucleated cell number was recorded as an estimate derived from reference gene primer amplification. TCRdb's table, derived via immunoSEQ multiplex PCR, lists solely in-frame clones and lacks some. V and J calls and clone size are those listed in that table; D and trimming were worked out from the DNA. Of under 130,000 clones listed, over 85% are singletons.

What was sequenced was peripheral blood. The clonotype comes from a woman of 80 years or more in a cohort sampled during active COVID-19. The chain couples TRBV28 to TRBJ2-7; the D gene is possibly TRBD1 (6 bases). DNA for the CDR3: TGTGCCAGCACCCTACAGGGTTTCGACGAGCAGTACTTC. Amino acid sequence: CASTLQGFDEQYF.